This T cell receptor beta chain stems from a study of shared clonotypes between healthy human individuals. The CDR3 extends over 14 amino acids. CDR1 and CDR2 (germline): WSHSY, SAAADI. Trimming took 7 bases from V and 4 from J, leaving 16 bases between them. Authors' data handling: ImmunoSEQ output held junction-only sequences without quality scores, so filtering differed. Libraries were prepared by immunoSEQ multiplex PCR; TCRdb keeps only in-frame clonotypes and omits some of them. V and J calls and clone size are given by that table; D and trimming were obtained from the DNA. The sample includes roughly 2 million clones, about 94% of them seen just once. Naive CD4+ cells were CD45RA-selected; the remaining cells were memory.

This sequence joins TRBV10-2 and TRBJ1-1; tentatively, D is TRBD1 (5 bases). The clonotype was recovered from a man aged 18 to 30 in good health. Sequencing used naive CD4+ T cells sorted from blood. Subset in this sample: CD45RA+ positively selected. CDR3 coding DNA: TGCGCCAGCACTTCCCAGGGTGGGCGCACTGAAGCTTTCTTT. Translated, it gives CASTSQGGRTEAFF.